This T cell receptor beta chain was identified in a study of blood T cell repertoires in COVID-19. Background on the study: The samples span acute and convalescent COVID-19 from the United States, Italy and Spain. T cells, B-cell-depleted T cells, or PBMCs provided the cDNA or gDNA that served as material.

Germline CDR1 is KGHDR and CDR2 is SFDVKD. With 4 bases clipped from V and 1 base from J, the junction kept 5 bases outside the gene matches. This CDR3 region has 16 residues. In the original analysis: Amplified reference gene primers provided the basis for estimating nucleated cell counts. Profiling relied on immunoSEQ multiplex PCR, and the TCRdb table lists in-frame clones only, not all of them. V and J calls and clone size are as listed in that table; D and trimming were resolved from the DNA. The table shows some 110,000 clones, with 65% to 90% occurring only once. This clonotype was obtained from an elderly man with acute or convalescent COVID-19. The chain has TRBV24-1 and TRBJ2-5; 10 bases line up with TRBD2. What was sequenced was peripheral blood. The CDR3 coding sequence is TGTGCCACCAGTGACTCTAGCGGGAGTATCCAAGAGACCCAGTACTTC. This codes for CATSDSSGSIQETQYF.